This T cell receptor beta chain came from a study of yellow fever vaccine responses in identical twins. Points from the study as a whole: Twins showed a vaccine T cell response that reportedly seemed partly convergent, partly personalized.

This clonotype was detected only a few times. As yet, its antigen is unknown. One entry per CDR3 protein results from TCRdb running MiXCR on the RT-PCR reads. The data contain thousands of distinct CDR3 sequences, 65% to 85% of them seen just once; the ten biggest clones take up approximately 2.5%. Sequencing was performed on T cells from blood (PBMCs), unsorted or a sorted subset (not recorded which), taken before or after yellow fever vaccination (not recorded which). The receptor was derived from a woman in her late teens or twenties who received the yellow fever vaccine.

The CDR3 DNA is TGCGCCAGCAGCCAAGATTGGATAAGGGTTAGCACAGATACGCAGTATTTT. Translated: CASSQDWIRVSTDTQYF. V and J are TRBV4-1 and TRBJ2-3; no reliable D call. The CDR3 sequence is 17 residues long. In germline, CDR1 is MGHRA, CDR2 YSYEKL. V was cut by 0 bases and J by 0 bases, with 13 bases left in between.